This T cell receptor beta chain was recovered during a study of OX40 agonist ivuxolimab in advanced cancers. On the study more broadly: Ivuxolimab was administered intravenously to patients at 0.01 to 10 mg/kg every 2 weeks. Patients achieving partial responses numbered three: one hepatocellular carcinoma case and two cutaneous melanoma cases. Whole-study results and caveats: Clonal expansion among partial responders at 0.1-3.0 mg/kg ranked near the lowest.

The CDR3 consists of 15 residues. V was trimmed by 0 bases and J by 6 bases, leaving 11 bases between them. CDR1 MGHRA and CDR2 YSYEKL come from the germline V gene. Method: immunoSEQ multiplex PCR; TCRdb's copy keeps in-frame clones and lacks some. The sample records some 60,000 clones, roughly nine tenths being singletons. A note on this clone: Antigen: not known.

The chain links TRBV4-1 to TRBJ2-2; D not resolved. The clonotype comes from an adult with an advanced solid tumor such as melanoma, head and neck, liver or kidney cancer. The sequences come from CD4+ or CD8+ T cells sorted from blood, collected in a trial of the OX40 agonist ivuxolimab. In DNA, the CDR3 is TGCGCCAGCAGCCAAGACAGACTCGGGTCCGGGGAGCTGTTTTTT. Its translation: CASSQDRLGSGELFF.